These T cell receptor beta chains were read from a single sample in a study of CD8+ T cells in alopecia areata. TCRdb's copy holds only in-frame clones and misses some; the assay was immunoSEQ multiplex PCR. The sample holds roughly 170,000 clones, roughly three fifths seen once. Sequenced material: CD8+ T cells sorted from blood, taken at week 24, from a patient treated with tofacitinib. These receptors were obtained from a human donor with alopecia areata. Both conserved end residues are part of each CDR3. Fields, in order: J gene, V gene, clone size, D gene, CDR3 protein, CDR3 DNA. D genes are given only for firm matches. Part of the rows lack a size; the others show once, few, many or a class for expanded clones.

>TRBJ1-6|TRBV9|-|-
CASSDGQSANSPLHF
TGTGCCAGCAGCGACGGACAGTCGGCGAATTCACCCCTCCACTTT
>TRBJ2-5|TRBV4-2|few|TRBD1
CASSQPRDRGQETQYF
TGTGCCAGCAGCCAACCCCGGGACAGGGGGCAAGAGACCCAGTACTTC
>TRBJ2-5|TRBV5-1|-|-
CASSTLRTEYQETQYF
TGCGCCAGCAGCACCCTCCGGACAGAGTACCAAGAGACCCAGTACTTC
>TRBJ2-7|TRBV6-5|-|-
CASSYSTDGSYEQYF
TGTGCCAGCAGTTACTCGACGGACGGCTCCTACGAGCAGTACTTC
>TRBJ2-7|TRBV9|-|-
CASSVNPTLGSYYEQYF
TGTGCCAGCAGCGTAAACCCCACCCTAGGAAGCTACTACGAGCAGTACTTC
>TRBJ2-1|TRBV5-4|-|-
CASTWGAGDSVSYNEQFF
TGTGCCAGCACCTGGGGTGCCGGGGATAGTGTAAGCTACAATGAGCAGTTCTTC
>TRBJ2-7|TRBV27|-|-
CASSFYSQPYEQYF
TGTGCCAGCAGTTTTTATTCCCAACCCTACGAGCAGTACTTC
>TRBJ1-2|TRBV4-1|once|TRBD1
CASSQGDRGLEGYTF
TGCGCCAGCAGCCAAGGGGACAGGGGGCTCGAAGGCTACACCTTC
>TRBJ1-2|TRBV6-5|-|TRBD1
CASTGDRGYGYTF
TGTGCCAGCACCGGAGACAGGGGCTATGGCTACACCTTC
>TRBJ2-7|TRBV7-2|-|-
CASSLSTSYEQYF
TGTGCCAGCAGCTTATCTACGTCCTACGAGCAGTACTTC
>TRBJ1-5|TRBV29-1|-|TRBD1
CSVATGNNQPQHF
TGCAGCGTTGCGACAGGGAACAATCAGCCCCAGCATTTT
>TRBJ1-4|TRBV5-1|-|-
CASSLGGPREKLFF
TGCGCCAGCAGCTTGGGGGGACCTCGGGAAAAACTGTTTTTT
>TRBJ2-1|TRBV7-9|few|-
CASSLDLGRGWGDEQFF
TGTGCCAGCAGCTTAGATCTGGGGCGCGGGTGGGGTGATGAGCAGTTCTTC
>TRBJ2-7|TRBV9|-|-
CRGEPYEQYF
TGTAGGGGGGAACCCTACGAGCAGTACTTC
>TRBJ2-1|TRBV13|-|-
CASSLGGNEQFF
TGTGCCAGCAGCTTAGGGGGAAATGAGCAGTTCTTC
>TRBJ2-7|TRBV20-1|once|-
CSASETNEQYF
TGCAGTGCTAGCGAGACGAACGAGCAGTACTTC